What follows are 28 T cell receptor beta chains derived from one specimen sequenced in a study of cytomegalovirus exposure and HLA in healthy donors. The repertoire was sequenced with immunoSEQ multiplex PCR; TCRdb's copy has only in-frame clones and lacks some. The profile shows about 220,000 clones, just over 90% of them singletons. Sequenced sample: PBMCs. The receptor source for this set is a woman aged 18-35 years in good health and CMV-seronegative.

The V and J genes are TRBV27 and TRBJ2-7; 7 bases line up with TRBD2. The germline CDR1 and CDR2 sequences are MNHEY and SMNVEV (reference sequence). V gave up 2 bases and J gave up 7 bases; unmatched junction bases: 17. The CDR3 runs 17 residues. In DNA form, the CDR3 reads TGTGCCAGCAGTTTAGTAGGGGCGGGACTACCGCTGGAGGAGCAGTACTTC. It is translated as CASSLVGAGLPLEEQYF.

The rearrangement uses TRBV4-2 and TRBJ2-7, with 8 bases lining up with TRBD2. From germline, CDR1 is LGHNA and CDR2 YNFKEQ. After removal of 1 base from V and 1 base from J, the junction contained 15 bases not matched to a gene. The CDR3 spans 19 residues. CDR3: CASSQAEYRASGLSYEQYF. The CDR3, as DNA: TGTGCCAGCAGCCAAGCAGAATATAGGGCTAGCGGGTTGTCCTACGAGCAGTACTTC.

V and J are TRBV6-5 and TRBJ2-7, with 7 bases that match TRBD2. The CDR3 has 13 residues. Germline CDR1 and CDR2: MNHEY and SVGAGI. Trimming cost V 3 bases and J 6 bases; bases outside gene matches: 5. The CDR3 sequence: CASSYRTSSEQYF. Here the CDR3 DNA reads TGTGCCAGCAGTTATCGGACTAGTTCCGAGCAGTACTTC.

The rearrangement links TRBV29-1 to TRBJ1-1; TRBD1 might be the D (6 bases). Looked up from germline, CDR1 is SQVTM and CDR2 is ANQGSEA. The CDR3 consists of 14 residues. V was trimmed by 4 bases and J by 8 bases, leaving 20 bases between them. The CDR3 region has the DNA TGCAGCGTTGTTGGGGGGGCGGGCTCCTCCGAAGCTTTCTTT. Translation: CSVVGGAGSSEAFF.

J is TRBJ2-1 and V is TRBV30; TRBD2 matches 10 bases. Trimming cost V 2 bases and J 7 bases; bases outside gene matches: 2. Germline V gives CDR1 GTSNPN, CDR2 SVGIG (reference sequence). This CDR3 spans 13 amino acids. The CDR3 sequence: CAWSQTSGNEQFF. CDR3 DNA: TGTGCCTGGAGTCAGACTAGCGGGAATGAGCAGTTCTTC.

This rearrangement joins TRBV7-3 to TRBJ1-2, with 8 bases matching TRBD1. Unmatched junction bases numbered 2, after V lost 4 bases and J lost 4 bases. The length of the CDR3 is 13 residues. CDR1 is SGHTA and CDR2 is FQGTGA in the germline V gene. In DNA form, the CDR3 reads TGTGCCAGCAGCTCTACAGGGGGCTATGGCTACACCTTC. Its translation: CASSSTGGYGYTF. Using reference TRBV7-3 and TRBJ1-2 for the parts outside the CDR3, the full variable domain is GAGVSQTPSNKVTEKGKYVELRCDPISGHTALYWYRQSLGQGPEFLIYFQGTGAADDSGLPNDRFFAVRPEGSVSTLKIQRTERGDSAVYLCASSSTGGYGYTFGSGTRLTVV.

This chain uses TRBV12-2 with TRBJ2-1; the listed D gene, TRBD1, was not tested against the DNA. TRBV12-2 is deemed a pseudogene. This CDR3 region has 12 residues. Here the CDR3 DNA reads TGTGCAAGTCGCTTTGTCAGGGCCGAGCAGTTCTTC. Translation gives CASRFVRAEQFF.

The chain combines TRBV5-5 with TRBJ2-5, with TRBD1 matching over 8 bases. Germline CDR1 reads SGHKS; CDR2 reads YYEKEE (reference sequence). V shed 0 bases, J shed 9 bases, and the junction held 10 bases outside the gene matches. CDR3 length: 15 amino acids. The DNA of the CDR3 is TGTGCCAGCAGCTTGGGGGACAGGCCGCCCGAGGCCCAGTACTTC. Its protein is CASSLGDRPPEAQYF.

J is TRBJ2-5 and V is TRBV2; 8 bases line up with TRBD1. The CDR3 is 15 residues long. Germline CDR1 reads SNHLY; CDR2 reads FYNNEI. V was clipped by 5 bases and J by 3 bases; unmatched bases: 8. The CDR3 reads CASSPRGRKKETQYF. CDR3 nucleotides: TGTGCCAGCAGTCCCAGGGGGCGTAAAAAAGAGACCCAGTACTTC.

The rearrangement links TRBV5-1 to TRBJ2-5; 10 bases align to TRBD2. The CDR3 sequence is 16 residues long. Germline CDR1 SGHRS, CDR2 YFSETQ. Losses at the gene ends were 0 bases for V and 0 bases for J; bases not matched to a gene: 2. CDR3 coding DNA: TGCGCCAGCAGCTTGGTGACTAGCGGGCACCAAGAGACCCAGTACTTC. Amino acid sequence: CASSLVTSGHQETQYF.

V and J are TRBV13 and TRBJ2-1; a possible D gene is TRBD1 (5 bases). Germline V CDR1 and CDR2: PRHDT, FYEKMQ (reference sequence). The CDR3 covers 16 residues. The V and J ends lost 1 base and 7 bases respectively, with 17 bases between them. The CDR3 protein is CASSLDAGPGINEQFF. The CDR3 DNA follows: TGTGCCAGCAGCTTAGATGCAGGGCCAGGGATAAATGAGCAGTTCTTC.

This chain links TRBV10-3 with TRBJ1-5, with 10 bases that match TRBD1. J lost 5 bases, V lost 10 bases, and 5 bases had no gene match. The CDR3 runs 13 residues. The germline CDR1 and CDR2 sequences are ENHRY and SYGVKD. The CDR3 nucleotides are TGTGCCACCGAGACAGGGGGCGATCAGCCCCAGCATTTT. Translating it yields CATETGGDQPQHF.

The J gene is TRBJ2-7, the V gene TRBV11-2; 7 bases match TRBD2. CDR1 SGHAT and CDR2 FQNNGV come from the germline V gene. This CDR3 is built from 14 residues. J lost 0 bases, V lost 4 bases, and 3 bases had no gene match. CDR3 residues: CASSWGGNSYEQYF. As DNA, the CDR3 is TGTGCCAGCAGCTGGGGGGGGAACTCCTACGAGCAGTACTTC.

The rearrangement uses TRBV11-2 and TRBJ2-7, with 10 bases aligning to TRBD2. The CDR3 runs 13 residues. Germline values: CDR1 SGHAT, CDR2 FQNNGV. After removal of 10 bases from V and 6 bases from J, the junction contained 9 bases not matched to a gene. This CDR3 is CATAAIAGGEQYF. Written as DNA, the CDR3 is TGTGCCACCGCAGCAATAGCGGGAGGCGAGCAGTACTTC.

V and J are TRBV5-8 and TRBJ2-7; maybe TRBD2 (6 bases). The length of the CDR3 is 15 residues. Per the germline V gene, CDR1 is SGHTS and CDR2 is YDEGEE. V shed 4 bases and J shed 7 bases, with 21 bases lying between them. This CDR3 is CASSPCCGGVGEQYF. The CDR3 DNA follows: TGTGCCAGCAGCCCCTGTTGTGGAGGGGTCGGAGAGCAGTACTTC.

The chain recombines TRBV6-4 with TRBJ1-5; no reliable D call. The germline V gene encodes CDR1 MRHNA and CDR2 SNTAGT. This CDR3 region has 14 residues. The germline V and J ends were trimmed by 10 bases and 1 base, with 14 bases remaining between them. The CDR3 protein is CANPLGWSNQPQHF. CDR3 DNA sequence: TGTGCCAACCCTCTAGGTTGGAGCAATCAGCCCCAGCATTTT.

This clone was seen once. J is TRBJ1-1 and V is TRBV6-1, with D possibly being TRBD1 (6 bases). This CDR3 is 17 amino acids long. CDR1 is MNHNS, CDR2 SASEGT, per germline. Trimming left V 2 bases short and J 3 bases short, with 19 bases between. The CDR3 is CASSEPRGGAGDTEAFF. The CDR3 coding sequence is TGTGCCAGCAGTGAACCCCGGGGGGGGGCTGGAGACACTGAAGCTTTCTTT.

J is TRBJ1-2 and V is TRBV28, with 7 bases aligning to TRBD1. J was trimmed by 4 bases and V by 4 bases; bases with no gene match: 6. The germline CDR1 and CDR2 sequences are MDHEN and SYDVKM. The CDR3 spans 14 residues. CDR3 DNA: TGTGCCAGCAGTTATCGAGACAGGGCCTATGGCTACACCTTC. Its protein is CASSYRDRAYGYTF.

In this sample, this clone turned up once. This sample includes further DNA sequences coding for the same CDR3. V gene TRBV5-1 combines with J gene TRBJ2-5; the D gene is possibly TRBD2 (6 bases). V was pared by 7 bases and J by 2 bases, with 9 bases between. The CDR3 loop spans 12 amino acids. CDR1 and CDR2 from the germline V gene are SGHRS and YFSETQ. CDR3 region: CASRDSQETQYF. Here the CDR3 DNA reads TGCGCCAGCCGGGACTCTCAAGAGACCCAGTACTTC.

The J gene is TRBJ2-2, the V gene TRBV11-3; 8 nucleotides match TRBD1. This CDR3 region has 14 residues. Germline CDR1 and CDR2: SGHNT and YENEEA. Trimming took 6 bases from V and 6 from J; bases not matched to a gene: 6. The CDR3 nucleotides are TGTGCCAGCAGTCGCGACAGGGGTGCCGGGGAGCTGTTTTTT. Protein: CASSRDRGAGELFF.

As to this clone: The junction shows a germline mismatch at one end, possibly a read error. This rearrangement joins TRBV11-2 to TRBJ1-3; 10 positions agree with TRBD1. The CDR3 has 11 residues. Germline V gene sequence: CDR1 SGHAT, CDR2 FQNNGV. The CDR3 here is CASSLGDRGNF. CDR3 coding DNA: TGTGCCAGCAGCTTAGGGGACAGGGGTAATTTT.

The chain has TRBV7-2 and TRBJ1-5, with a weak D call TRBD1 (6 bases). The germline V and J ends were trimmed by 5 bases and 7 bases, with 15 bases remaining between them. This CDR3 has 14 amino acids. Germline CDR1 and CDR2: SGHTA and FQGNSA. DNA for the CDR3: TGTGCCAGCAGCCAACAGGGACCAGGGCAGCCCCAGCATTTT. Amino acids: CASSQQGPGQPQHF.

This chain links TRBV7-9 with TRBJ1-2; TRBD1 aligns across 10 bases. After removal of 5 bases from V and 5 bases from J, the junction contained 17 bases not matched to a gene. In germline, CDR1 is SEHNR, CDR2 FQNEAQ (reference sequence). The CDR3 length is 18 residues. CDR3 in DNA: TGTGCCAGCAGCCTGACGGGGGACAGGGGTATAGTATTTTATGGCTACACCTTC. This codes for CASSLTGDRGIVFYGYTF.

This chain uses TRBV5-8 with TRBJ2-7; D might be TRBD2 (5 bases). Per the germline V gene, CDR1 is SGHTS and CDR2 is YDEGEE. Trimming removed 0 bases at V and 6 bases at J, with 10 bases between. The CDR3 consists of 13 residues. The CDR3 DNA reads TGTGCCAGCAGCTTGGGGTCCGGGATCGAGCAGTACTTC. Amino acid sequence: CASSLGSGIEQYF.

This chain connects TRBV28 to TRBJ2-5; 7 bases map to TRBD2. The V gene's germline CDR1 is MDHEN and CDR2 SYDVKM. CDR3 size: 12 residues. Trimming at V came to 5 bases and at J to 5 bases, leaving 2 bases not matched to a gene. CDR3 nucleotide sequence: TGTGCCAGCAGTGAAGCGGGGGAGACCCAGTACTTC. Residues: CASSEAGETQYF.

This chain links TRBV28 with TRBJ2-5; the D gene is possibly TRBD1 (5 bases). Germline V gene lookup returns CDR1 MDHEN and CDR2 SYDVKM. The CDR3 is 14 residues long. V was pared by 10 bases and J by 6 bases, with 21 bases between. As DNA, the CDR3 is TGTGCCACCGATCCTAGGGGAATCGGAAAGACCCAGTACTTC. Its translation: CATDPRGIGKTQYF.

This chain links TRBV7-9 with TRBJ2-7, with D possibly TRBD1 on 6 matching bases. V lost 6 bases to trimming and J lost 6 bases, with 21 bases between them. CDR3 size: 15 residues. Germline V gene data show CDR1 as SEHNR and CDR2 as FQNEAQ (reference sequence). The CDR3 protein is CASSPFRGDQVEQYF. CDR3 nucleotide sequence: TGTGCCAGCAGTCCTTTCAGGGGCGATCAGGTCGAGCAGTACTTC.

The rearrangement uses TRBV14 and TRBJ2-5; 7 bases are a match to TRBD2. With V trimmed by 4 bases and J by 2 bases, 7 bases remained unmatched. Germline CDR1 and CDR2: SGHDN and FVKESK. This CDR3 region has 15 residues. The CDR3 spells CASSRLGRGQETQYF. CDR3 nucleotides: TGTGCCAGCAGCCGATTGGGGAGGGGTCAAGAGACCCAGTACTTC.